The present TCR beta chain was sequenced within a study of CD8+ T cells in alopecia areata. The CDR3 totals 15 residues. CDR1 and CDR2 (germline): GTSNPN, SVGIG (reference sequence). V lost 2 bases and J lost 6, with 18 bases in between. Stated treatment: oral pan-JAK inhibitor, 5-10 mg twice daily. Lesional scalp punch biopsies and peripheral blood came from alopecia areata patients. TCR sequencing used cDNA made by reverse transcription of extracted RNA. Clones were sequenced by immunoSEQ multiplex PCR, and TCRdb holds only the in-frame ones, with some missing. The repertoire holds a few hundred thousand clones, with under 40% as singletons.

This clonotype was sampled from a human donor with alopecia areata. V gene TRBV30 combines with J gene TRBJ2-3; no firm D call. The sequencing here drew on CD4+ T cells sorted from blood, taken around week 30, from a patient treated with tofacitinib. The CDR3 coding sequence is TGTGCCTGGAGTATAAAGGGTTTCGTGTCCGATACGCAGTATTTT. Its protein product is CAWSIKGFVSDTQYF.